The T cell receptor (beta chain) described here comes from a study of spatial heterogeneity in lung cancer. CDR3 length: 17 residues. Unmatched junction bases numbered 9, after V lost 0 bases and J lost 6 bases. Germline V gene data show CDR1 as LGHNA and CDR2 as YSLEER. TCRdb re-called the 5' RACE reads with MiXCR, one entry per CDR3 protein. The sample has about 21,000 distinct CDR3 sequences, 4.5% to 5.5% seen once. The sample holds many counts of this clonotype. The sample's time point: sample taken at primary tumor resection. The input material, whole RNA from tumor, nontumor lung or frozen PBMC, was sequenced unsorted.

The TCR was taken from a male donor with early-stage non-small cell lung cancer. V is TRBV4-3 and J is TRBJ2-3, with 10 bases aligning to TRBD2. The source material was PBMCs, sampled at surgery. For the CDR3, the DNA is TGCGCCAGCAGCCAAGATCCCCTAGCGGGAGATGAGGATACGCAGTATTTT. Its translation: CASSQDPLAGDEDTQYF.